The present entry profiles one T cell receptor (beta chain) with its context. Its antigen is undetermined. The data are from a study of identical twins. Germline V gene data show CDR1 as MGHRA and CDR2 as YSYEKL. Trimming removed 4 bases from V and 6 bases from J, with 15 bases in between. The CDR3 covers 14 residues. TCRdb called the 5' RACE reads again in MiXCR, with one record for every CDR3 protein. The table shows a few hundred thousand distinct CDR3 sequences, with roughly 15% occurring only once. Whole-study findings and limits: Among out-of-frame alpha sequences shared by twins, low generation probability occurred in excess. For monozygotic twins, models underestimated out-of-frame TCR alpha sharing. Weaker excess twin sharing was observed in beta out-of-frame sequences.

Separately, the same data were catalogued under a study of yellow fever vaccine responses in identical twins.

V is TRBV4-1 and J is TRBJ1-1, with unresolved D. Sequencing used CD4+ T cells sorted from blood. This TCR was sampled from a woman aged 18-35 years in good health. The CDR3 bases are TGCGCCAGCAGCCGCCAACTCTCTGCCGCTGAAGCTTTCTTT. This sequence encodes CASSRQLSAAEAFF.